One sample yielded the 31 T cell receptor beta chains listed below, sequenced in a study of beta chain features in type 1 diabetes. Every isolated RNA sample was fully reverse transcribed, so sequencing captured expressed TCRB transcripts. Profiled with immunoSEQ multiplex PCR; TCRdb holds only in-frame clones, not every one. The table lists 150,000 to 190,000 clones, about 8.5% of them singletons. The sample consisted of central memory CD4+ T cells from blood. Receptors were obtained from a man between 18 and 29 years old in good health.

This chain links TRBV5-6 with TRBJ1-2; D gene uncertain. CDR1 and CDR2 (germline): SGHDT, YYEEEE. The CDR3 spans 11 residues. Trimming pared 2 bases from V and 8 bases from J, leaving 7 bases between. CDR3 sequence: CASSFNWGYTF. The DNA of the CDR3 is TGTGCCAGCAGCTTCAACTGGGGCTACACCTTC.

This clone has only a few counts. The chain links TRBV9 to TRBJ1-2, with 11 nucleotides matching TRBD1. The germline V gene has CDR1 SGDLS and CDR2 YYNGEE. The CDR3 spans 16 residues. Germline trimming cut 4 bases from V and 5 bases from J; bases unmatched to any gene: 10. The CDR3 protein is CASSSGGTGGKYGYTF. In DNA, the CDR3 is TGTGCCAGCAGCTCAGGAGGGACAGGGGGAAAGTATGGCTACACCTTC.

This clone came up a few times. This sequence joins TRBV5-6 and TRBJ1-1; no clear D. V was clipped by 0 bases and J by 0 bases, with 3 bases between them. Germline V CDR1 and CDR2: SGHDT, YYEEEE. The CDR3 totals 13 residues. This CDR3 reads CASSLDLNTEAFF. Here the CDR3 DNA reads TGTGCCAGCAGCTTGGACTTGAACACTGAAGCTTTCTTT.

This clone turned up a few times. The V and J genes are TRBV30 and TRBJ2-6, with 8 bases that match TRBD2. The CDR3 contains 16 residues. Germline V lookup: CDR1 GTSNPN, CDR2 SVGIG (reference sequence). J gave up 1 base and V 1 base, and 3 bases lay outside the gene matches. Here the CDR3 DNA reads TGTGCCTGGAGTGCGGGGGGGCGGTCTGGGGCCAACGTCCTGACTTTC. Encoded protein: CAWSAGGRSGANVLTF.

The chain carries TRBV7-6 and TRBJ1-4; TRBD1 matches 8 bases. With 7 bases clipped from V and 0 bases from J, the junction kept 7 bases outside the gene matches. CDR1 and CDR2 from the germline V gene are SGHVS and FNYEAQ. CDR3 length: 16 residues. DNA for the CDR3: TGTGCCAGCACCCGACAGGGGACTCCAACTAATGAAAAACTGTTTTTT. Its protein is CASTRQGTPTNEKLFF.

This chain uses TRBV25-1 with TRBJ2-1, with 7 bases matching TRBD2. The CDR3 is made up of 14 amino acids. In germline, CDR1 is MGHDK, CDR2 SYGVNS. Losses at the gene ends were 8 bases for V and 0 bases for J; bases not matched to a gene: 4. CDR3 sequence reads: CASQGDYSYNEQFF. The CDR3 DNA follows: TGTGCCAGCCAAGGGGACTACTCCTACAATGAGCAGTTCTTC.

This clone appeared a few times. This chain's CDR3 is CASSRTGTTYGYTF. CDR3 nucleotides: TGTGCCAGCAGCCGGACAGGAACGACTTATGGCTACACCTTC. The chain employs TRBV4-2 and TRBJ1-2, with 7 bases identical to TRBD1. The CDR3 is made up of 14 amino acids. J lost 5 bases, V lost 4 bases, and 7 bases had no gene match. Per the germline V gene, CDR1 is LGHNA and CDR2 is YNFKEQ.

The chain links TRBV18 to TRBJ2-7; the D gene is possibly TRBD1 (6 bases). Trimming pared 2 bases from V and 2 bases from J, leaving 16 bases between. The CDR3 spans 16 residues. CDR1 is KGHSH and CDR2 is LQKENI in the germline V gene. CDR3 residues: CASSPKMTGNTYEQYF. As DNA, the CDR3 is TGTGCCAGCTCACCAAAAATGACAGGCAATACCTACGAGCAGTACTTC.

The chain couples TRBV13 to TRBJ1-1, with 11 bases fitting TRBD1. V trimming: 0 bases; J trimming: 4 bases; junction bases outside the gene matches: 1. Germline lookup yields CDR1 PRHDT and CDR2 FYEKMQ (reference sequence). CDR3 length equals 15 residues. CDR3 nucleotide sequence: TGTGCCAGCAGCTTAGGCGGGACAGGGGGCACTGAAGCTTTCTTT. Translated: CASSLGGTGGTEAFF.

The genes are TRBV18 and TRBJ1-1; unclear D gene. This CDR3 contains 15 residues. The V end lost 2 bases, the J end lost 0 bases, and 10 bases lay between the germline ends. Germline V gives CDR1 KGHSH, CDR2 LQKENI. This chain's CDR3 is CASSPEEGLNTEAFF. The CDR3 DNA is TGTGCCAGCTCACCAGAGGAGGGTTTGAACACTGAAGCTTTCTTT. The full variable domain, rest sourced from reference TRBV18 and TRBJ1-1, is NAGVMQNPRHLVRRRGQEARLRCSPMKGHSHVYWYRQLPEEGLKFMVYLQKENIIDESGMPKERFSAEFPKEGPSILRIQQVVRGDSAAYFCASSPEEGLNTEAFFGQGTRLTVV.

V and J are TRBV18 and TRBJ2-3; 8 bases are shared with TRBD2. Germline trimming cut 6 bases from V and 0 bases from J; bases unmatched to any gene: 14. This CDR3 contains 18 residues. Germline loops: CDR1 KGHSH, CDR2 LQKENI. For the CDR3, the DNA is TGTGCCAGCTCTCACGTCGGGACTAGAGGATCTAGCACAGATACGCAGTATTTT. Residues: CASSHVGTRGSSTDTQYF.

Many counts were recorded for this clone. The CDR3 loop reads CATSTGQGNEQFF. The CDR3 DNA reads TGTGCCACCAGCACCGGACAGGGGAATGAGCAGTTCTTC. The V gene is TRBV15, the J gene TRBJ2-1, with TRBD1 identical over 9 bases. The CDR3 extends over 13 amino acids. V dropped 4 bases and J dropped 7; count of bases not matched to a gene: 2. CDR1 and CDR2 from the germline V gene are LNHNV and YYDKDF (reference sequence).

This clone has more than one count but fewer than ten. The chain employs TRBV10-3 and TRBJ2-4, with D unclear. Between the trimmed V and J ends, which lost 6 bases and 2 bases, there was a span of 8 bases. Germline CDR1 and CDR2: ENHRY and SYGVKD. The CDR3 is made up of 13 amino acids. CDR3 region: CAIRTETKNIQYF. The CDR3, as DNA: TGTGCCATCAGGACGGAGACCAAAAACATTCAGTACTTC.

This clone came up a few times. This rearrangement joins TRBV7-2 to TRBJ2-5, with a weak D call TRBD1 (5 bases). This CDR3 has 14 amino acids. Germline V CDR1 and CDR2: SGHTA, FQGNSA. V lost 3 bases, J lost 1 base, and 9 bases lay in between. CDR3 region: CASSLQGIQETQYF. CDR3 bases: TGTGCCAGCAGCTTGCAGGGCATCCAAGAGACCCAGTACTTC. Based on the CDR3 plus reference TRBV7-2 and TRBJ2-5, the full variable domain is GAGVSQSPSNKVTEKGKDVELRCDPISGHTALYWYRQSLGQGLEFLIYFQGNSAPDKSGLPSDRFSAERTGGSVSTLTIQRTQQEDSAVYLCASSLQGIQETQYFGPGTRLLVL.

This clone was seen more than once but under ten times. The chain links TRBV6-5 to TRBJ1-5; D possibly corresponds to TRBD1 (6 bases). The CDR3 has 13 amino acids. Germline loops: CDR1 MNHEY, CDR2 SVGAGI. The V gene lost 5 bases and the J gene lost 6 bases, with 11 bases spanning the gap. Here the CDR3 reads CASSDDRSQPQHF. DNA for the CDR3: TGTGCCAGCAGTGACGACAGGTCTCAGCCCCAGCATTTT.

This clone was seen only a few times. V and J are TRBV13 and TRBJ2-3; 10 bases agree with TRBD2. This CDR3 contains 16 residues. Germline V CDR1 and CDR2: PRHDT, FYEKMQ (reference sequence). J was trimmed by 3 bases and V by 5 bases; bases with no gene match: 8. Here the CDR3 DNA reads TGTGCCAGCAGCCCGGGACTAGCGACAGGGACAGATACGCAGTATTTT. Its translation: CASSPGLATGTDTQYF.

This chain links TRBV11-2 with TRBJ2-5; 13 nucleotides agree with TRBD2. V lost 5 bases to trimming and J lost 5 bases; unmatched junction nucleotides: 8. The CDR3 totals 16 residues. From germline, CDR1 is SGHAT and CDR2 FQNNGV. The CDR3 here is CASSRGLAGDGETQYF. The CDR3 nucleotides are TGTGCCAGCAGCCGCGGACTAGCGGGAGACGGGGAGACCCAGTACTTC.

This chain uses TRBV7-3 with TRBJ2-2, with TRBD2 identical over 9 bases. V gave up 5 bases and J gave up 2 bases; unmatched junction bases: 18. Germline V CDR1 and CDR2: SGHTA, FQGTGA. The CDR3 covers 20 residues. CDR3 residues: CASSAPRARSGGLNTGELFF. In DNA form, the CDR3 reads TGTGCCAGCAGCGCACCAAGAGCGCGGAGCGGGGGGCTTAACACCGGGGAGCTGTTTTTT.

In its sample, this clone was seen a few times. The rearrangement joins TRBV5-6 to TRBJ2-1; 8 nucleotides match TRBD2. CDR3 length equals 15 residues. Germline trimming cut 6 bases from V and 3 bases from J; bases unmatched to any gene: 8. Germline V gives CDR1 SGHDT, CDR2 YYEEEE. CDR3 nucleotide sequence: TGTGCCAGCATCCCGAGCGGGAGTCACTACAATGAGCAGTTCTTC. This translates into CASIPSGSHYNEQFF. Using reference TRBV5-6 and TRBJ2-1 for the parts outside the CDR3, the full variable domain is DAGVTQSPTHLIKTRGQQVTLRCSPKSGHDTVSWYQQALGQGPQFIFQYYEEEERQRGNFPDRFSGHQFPNYSSELNVNALLLGDSALYLCASIPSGSHYNEQFFGPGTRLTVL.

The chain has TRBV29-1 and TRBJ2-2, with TRBD1 identical over 9 bases. Germline-derived CDR1 and CDR2 are SQVTM and ANQGSEA. CDR3 length: 14 residues. V lost 7 bases, J lost 5 bases, and 8 bases stayed unmatched. CDR3 DNA sequence: TGCAGCGCATCCCCCGGACAGGGGACCGGGGAGCTGTTTTTT. Its protein product is CSASPGQGTGELFF.

V gene TRBV28 combines with J gene TRBJ1-4; 12 bases map to TRBD1. Per the germline V gene, CDR1 is MDHEN and CDR2 is SYDVKM. This CDR3 has 15 amino acids. J gave up 5 bases and V 10 bases, and 8 bases lay outside the gene matches. The CDR3 reads CATRDRGRGNEKLFF. CDR3 in DNA: TGTGCCACCCGGGACAGGGGGCGCGGGAATGAAAAACTGTTTTTT.

The chain has TRBV19 and TRBJ2-2, with 11 bases aligning to TRBD1. Per germline, CDR1 LNHDA and CDR2 SQIVND (reference sequence). Trimming removed 3 bases from V and 6 bases from J; junction bases left unmatched: 0. CDR3 length equals 14 residues. The CDR3 here is CASSMGQGAGELFF. In nucleotides, the CDR3 is TGTGCCAGTAGTATGGGACAGGGGGCCGGGGAGCTGTTTTTT.

In this sample, this clone turned up a few times. The chain recombines TRBV29-1 with TRBJ1-2, with TRBD1 as a possible D gene (6 bases). Trimming removed 0 bases at V and 8 bases at J, with 7 bases between. The CDR3 totals 11 residues. Germline values: CDR1 SQVTM, CDR2 ANQGSEA. CDR3 DNA: TGCAGCGTTGAAGACAGGGGAGGCTACACCTTC. Translated, it gives CSVEDRGGYTF. Drawing the rest from reference TRBV29-1 and TRBJ1-2, the complete variable domain is SAVISQKPSRDICQRGTSLTIQCQVDSQVTMMFWYRQQPGQSLTLIATANQGSEATYESGFVIDKFPISRPNLTFSTLTVSNMSPEDSSIYLCSVEDRGGYTFGSGTRLTVV.

This clone was seen ten or more times. The V call is TRBV28, the J call TRBJ1-6; 10 positions agree with TRBD1. Germline V lookup: CDR1 MDHEN, CDR2 SYDVKM. This CDR3 is 12 amino acids long. V lost 11 bases, J lost 9 bases, and 4 bases stayed unmatched. The CDR3 bases are TGTGCCGCCGGGACAGGGGCTTCACCCCTCCACTTT. This gives the protein CAAGTGASPLHF.

This clone was detected many times. This chain joins TRBV30 and TRBJ2-7; 8 bases are a match to TRBD1. Germline V gene lookup returns CDR1 GTSNPN and CDR2 SVGIG (reference sequence). Unmatched junction bases numbered 3, after V lost 6 bases and J lost 2 bases. CDR3 size: 12 residues. This CDR3 reads CACGTGPYEQYF. DNA of the CDR3: TGTGCCTGCGGGACAGGCCCCTACGAGCAGTACTTC.

This clone was recorded many times. This chain uses TRBV15 with TRBJ2-6, with D possibly matching TRBD2 (5 bases). The length of the CDR3 is 17 residues. Trimming cost V 0 bases and J 2 bases, with 11 bases left between them. From germline, CDR1 is LNHNV and CDR2 YYDKDF (reference sequence). CDR3 sequence (DNA): TGTGCCACCAGCAGAGATCGGGGTTTCGCTGGGGCCAACGTCCTGACTTTC. Residues: CATSRDRGFAGANVLTF.

The chain uses TRBV28 and TRBJ1-2; TRBD1 might be the D (5 bases). V lost 6 bases and J lost 2, with 16 bases in between. The CDR3 loop spans 15 amino acids. Germline V CDR1 and CDR2: MDHEN, SYDVKM. CDR3 amino acids: CASRTPGEGNYGYTF. The CDR3, as DNA: TGTGCCAGCAGAACTCCTGGGGAGGGGAACTATGGCTACACCTTC.

The sample holds many counts of this clone. J is TRBJ2-3 and V is TRBV7-2, with 9 nucleotides matching TRBD1. Trimming removed 5 bases from V and 3 bases from J; junction bases left unmatched: 3. Germline V lookup: CDR1 SGHTA, CDR2 FQGNSA. The CDR3 is made up of 14 amino acids. The CDR3 is CASSTGQGTDTQYF. The DNA for the CDR3 is TGTGCCAGCAGCACAGGACAGGGGACAGATACGCAGTATTTT.

This clone was detected only a few times. The chain employs TRBV6-5 and TRBJ2-5; tentatively, D is TRBD2 (7 bases). CDR3 length: 12 amino acids. The ends were cut back, 6 bases at V and 4 bases at J, with 9 bases in the middle. The germline V gene encodes CDR1 MNHEY and CDR2 SVGAGI. The CDR3 nucleotides are TGTGCCAGCAGAGGGGGGGGAGAGACCCAGTACTTC. It encodes CASRGGGETQYF.

The chain combines TRBV10-3 with TRBJ2-7; 11 nucleotides line up with TRBD1. The CDR3 runs 15 residues. J was trimmed by 6 bases and V by 3 bases; bases with no gene match: 7. The germline gives CDR1 ENHRY, CDR2 SYGVKD. Written as DNA, the CDR3 is TGTGCCATCAGTGAACAAATGGGGACAGGGGGCGAGCAGTACTTC. Amino acids: CAISEQMGTGGEQYF.

The chain employs TRBV19 and TRBJ2-6; D remains ambiguous. Germline V gene sequence: CDR1 LNHDA, CDR2 SQIVND (reference sequence). The CDR3 has 16 amino acids. V was shortened by 11 bases and J by 1 base, with 18 bases between the two germline ends. DNA of the CDR3: TGTGCCTCCCAGGTTTCCTTTCGATCTGGGGCCAACGTCCTGACTTTC. Translated, it gives CASQVSFRSGANVLTF.